This T cell receptor (beta chain) was retrieved from a study of blood T cell repertoires in COVID-19. Across the study: Researchers got acute and convalescent COVID-19 samples from the United States, Italy and Spain. Sources were T cells, B-cell-depleted T cells, or PBMCs; the material itself was cDNA or gDNA.

With regard to this clone: The same CDR3 arises from other DNA sequences in this sample as well.

Study processing details: The authors estimated nucleated cell counts from reference gene primer amplification. Here immunoSEQ multiplex PCR was the method, and the copy in TCRdb shows in-frame clones only, minus some. V and J calls and clone size are as listed in that table; D and trimming were resolved from the DNA. The table has some 260,000 clones, nearly 90% seen once; the top ten hold under 4%. CDR1 and CDR2 from the germline V gene are SGHRS and YFSETQ. The CDR3 sequence is 15 residues long. V was pared by 0 bases and J by 8 bases, with 3 bases of the junction left unmatched. The V call is TRBV5-1, the J call TRBJ2-1; 12 bases align to TRBD2. Sequenced: peripheral blood. This clonotype was sampled from a man aged 18 to 29 with active or convalescent COVID-19. The chain's CDR3 is CASSLGLAGVDEQFF. CDR3 DNA sequence: TGCGCCAGCAGCTTGGGACTAGCGGGGGTCGATGAGCAGTTCTTC.